One and the same sample provided the 18 T cell receptor beta chains below, sequenced in a study of PD-1 blockade in classical Hodgkin lymphoma. Clones were read by immunoSEQ multiplex PCR, and TCRdb kept only the in-frame ones, dropping some. The data contain some 96,000 clones, 85% to 95% of them seen just once; the ten biggest clones take up around 2%. The time point here: cycle 4 day 1 (C4D1), after 5 to 7 weeks of nivolumab. All patients experienced relapse after autologous stem cell transplantation, and brentuximab vedotin exposure was variable. The sample here was peripheral blood mononuclear cells (PBMCs), taken before the fourth cycle of nivolumab. The receptor source for this set is a human donor with classical Hodgkin lymphoma.

The chain couples TRBV7-8 to TRBJ1-1; maybe TRBD1 (6 bases). The CDR3 is 14 residues long. Germline V gives CDR1 SGHVS, CDR2 FQNEAQ. Trimming took 4 bases from V and 0 from J, leaving 9 bases between them. The CDR3 sequence is CASSSQGMNTEAFF. In DNA, the CDR3 is TGTGCCAGCAGCTCACAGGGTATGAACACTGAAGCTTTCTTT.

J is TRBJ2-3 and V is TRBV9; 7 bases are shared with TRBD1. This CDR3 spans 16 amino acids. Germline lookup yields CDR1 SGDLS and CDR2 YYNGEE. Germline trimming cut 5 bases from V and 2 bases from J; bases unmatched to any gene: 11. The CDR3 DNA sequence: TGTGCCAGCAGTTTCCCCCAGGGGGTCGACACAGATACGCAGTATTTT. This encodes CASSFPQGVDTDTQYF.

The CDR3 reads CASSEFGTGEDEQYF. CDR3 coding DNA: TGTGCCAGCAGCGAGTTCGGGACAGGGGAGGACGAGCAGTACTTC. The chain links TRBV13 to TRBJ2-7; 10 bases agree with TRBD1. J was trimmed by 5 bases and V by 5 bases; bases with no gene match: 9. Germline assignment: CDR1 PRHDT and CDR2 FYEKMQ (reference sequence). This CDR3 contains 15 residues.

The chain has TRBV29-1 and TRBJ2-7; TRBD1 aligns across 10 bases. Unmatched junction bases numbered 4, after V lost 4 bases and J lost 4 bases. The CDR3 has 13 amino acids. Germline CDR1 reads SQVTM; CDR2 reads ANQGSEA. The CDR3 reads CSVGQGAWYEQYF. The CDR3 DNA reads TGCAGCGTTGGACAGGGGGCTTGGTACGAGCAGTACTTC.

The rearrangement links TRBV7-3 to TRBJ2-5, with 9 bases that match TRBD2. V lost 1 base to trimming and J lost 1 base; unmatched junction nucleotides: 4. Germline assignment: CDR1 SGHTA and CDR2 FQGTGA. The length of the CDR3 is 16 residues. Here the CDR3 DNA reads TGTGCCAGCAGCTTAAGACTAGCGGAAGGCCAAGAGACCCAGTACTTC. It specifies CASSLRLAEGQETQYF.

This clone appeared once. The rearrangement uses TRBV28 and TRBJ2-1, with 11 bases identical to TRBD2. The V gene end was trimmed by 6 bases and the J gene end by 3 bases; junction bases not matched to a gene: 13. Germline V gene sequence: CDR1 MDHEN, CDR2 SYDVKM. The length of the CDR3 is 18 residues. CDR3 coding DNA: TGTGCCAGCAGCCCGTTTACCGGACTAGCGGGCCACTACAATGAGCAGTTCTTC. Encoded protein: CASSPFTGLAGHYNEQFF. The full variable domain, completed using reference TRBV28 and TRBJ2-1, is DVKVTQSSRYLVKRTGEKVFLECVQDMDHENMFWYRQDPGLGLRLIYFSYDVKMKEKGDIPEGYSVSREKKERFSLILESASTNQTSMYLCASSPFTGLAGHYNEQFFGPGTRLTVL.

This chain links TRBV10-1 with TRBJ2-7; 8 bases map to TRBD1. Germline CDR1 and CDR2: WNHNN and SYGVQD (reference sequence). CDR3 size: 15 residues. V was pared by 2 bases and J by 3 bases, with 6 bases of the junction left unmatched. For the CDR3, the DNA is TGCGCCAGCAGTGAGGGACAGGGACAAAACTACGAGCAGTACTTC. Amino acids: CASSEGQGQNYEQYF.

J is TRBJ2-2 and V is TRBV21-1; TRBD2, the table's D call, lacks a check against the DNA. TRBV21-1 corresponds to a pseudogene. The CDR3 length is 17 residues. The CDR3, as DNA: TGTGCCAGCAACATAGCGGGAGAGCCTGCGAACACCGGGGAGCTGTTTTTT. Protein: CASNIAGEPANTGELFF.

The chain carries TRBV9 and TRBJ2-3, with 7 bases that match TRBD2. The CDR3 runs 15 residues. Looked up from germline, CDR1 is SGDLS and CDR2 is YYNGEE. After removal of 4 bases from V and 2 bases from J, the junction contained 7 bases not matched to a gene. CDR3: CASSPRAGVTDTQYF. The CDR3 DNA follows: TGTGCCAGCAGCCCCAGGGCGGGAGTCACAGATACGCAGTATTTT.

The chain recombines TRBV6-1 with TRBJ2-7, with D hard to call. The germline gives CDR1 MNHNS, CDR2 SASEGT. This CDR3 is 14 amino acids long. Trimming took off 2 bases at V and 2 bases at J, with 10 bases between the two ends. CDR3 bases: TGTGCCAGCAGTGAATTGGCGCGACCCTACGAGCAGTACTTC. As protein: CASSELARPYEQYF.

This chain uses TRBV6-5 with TRBJ2-7; 8 bases are a match to TRBD1. Germline lookup yields CDR1 MNHEY and CDR2 SVGAGI. CDR3 length: 15 residues. V was pared by 0 bases and J by 2 bases, with 3 bases of the junction left unmatched. CDR3 in amino acids: CASSYSGRGPYEQYF. The CDR3 DNA reads as TGTGCCAGCAGTTACTCCGGCAGGGGGCCCTACGAGCAGTACTTC.

The chain links TRBV5-5 to TRBJ1-3; D gene unclear. The V end was cut by 4 bases, the J end by 7 bases, with 12 bases between. The CDR3 has 13 amino acids. CDR1 is SGHKS, CDR2 YYEKEE, per germline (reference sequence). The CDR3 nucleotides are TGTGCCAGCAGCCTGCCCCCGCCGAACACCATATATTTT. Its translation is CASSLPPPNTIYF.

This clone was seen only a few times. The chain joins TRBV28 to TRBJ1-1; D gene unclear. Germline V lookup: CDR1 MDHEN, CDR2 SYDVKM. The V gene lost 7 bases and the J gene lost 0 bases, with 3 bases spanning the gap. The CDR3 runs to 11 residues. The CDR3 sequence is CASTVNTEAFF. Here the CDR3 DNA reads TGTGCCAGCACAGTGAACACTGAAGCTTTCTTT.

The chain employs TRBV6-4 and TRBJ1-1; 7 nucleotides line up with TRBD1. Germline V gene data show CDR1 as MRHNA and CDR2 as SNTAGT. The CDR3 has 13 amino acids. With V trimmed by 6 bases and J by 3 bases, 4 bases remained unmatched. The CDR3 sequence: CASSLTGDTEAFF. As DNA, the CDR3 is TGTGCCAGCAGCCTAACAGGGGACACTGAAGCTTTCTTT.

This chain links TRBV27 with TRBJ2-7; D possibly uses TRBD1 or TRBD2 (5 bases each). Trimming cost V 3 bases and J 5 bases, with 20 bases left between them. The germline gives CDR1 MNHEY, CDR2 SMNVEV (reference sequence). The CDR3 contains 16 residues. CDR3 in amino acids: CASSFVPGRAPNEQYF. DNA of the CDR3: TGTGCCAGCAGTTTTGTTCCAGGGCGGGCCCCGAACGAGCAGTACTTC.

V usage is TRBV2 and J usage is TRBJ2-1; either TRBD1 or TRBD2 may supply D (6 bases each). The length of the CDR3 is 12 residues. The V and J ends lost 10 bases and 5 bases respectively, with 12 bases between them. Germline V gives CDR1 SNHLY, CDR2 FYNNEI. Here the CDR3 DNA reads TGTGCCACCAGGGGAGGCCACAATGAGCAGTTCTTC. Its protein product is CATRGGHNEQFF. The whole variable domain, remainder taken from reference TRBV2 and TRBJ2-1, is EPEVTQTPSHQVTQMGQEVILRCVPISNHLYFYWYRQILGQKVEFLVSFYNNEISEKSEIFDDQFSVERPDGSNFTLKIRSTKLEDSAMYFCATRGGHNEQFFGPGTRLTVL.

This clone turned up a few times. The V gene is TRBV11-3, the J gene TRBJ2-2; 8 nucleotides match TRBD2. The germline V gene has CDR1 SGHNT and CDR2 YENEEA. This CDR3 has 18 residues. Trimming removed 1 base from V and 0 bases from J; junction bases left unmatched: 7. In nucleotides, the CDR3 is TGTGCCAGCAGCTTAGGGCTAGCGGGCTTTTCGAACACCGGGGAGCTGTTTTTT. This gives the protein CASSLGLAGFSNTGELFF.

V gene TRBV5-1 combines with J gene TRBJ1-2; 10 nucleotides match TRBD1. V trimming: 0 bases; J trimming: 3 bases; junction bases outside the gene matches: 2. This CDR3 contains 15 residues. The germline V gene encodes CDR1 SGHRS and CDR2 YFSETQ. CDR3 loop: CASSLDGTGDYGYTF. CDR3 coding DNA: TGCGCCAGCAGCTTGGATGGGACAGGGGACTATGGCTACACCTTC.